Listed below are T cell receptor beta chains from one sample, sequenced in a study of T cell changes during pregnancy in multiple sclerosis. TCRdb's copy holds only in-frame clones and misses some; the assay was immunoSEQ multiplex PCR. Here the sample spans 30,000 or so clones, 89% being singletons. Here the sequenced sample was CD4+ T cells from peripheral blood mononuclear cells, taken in the second trimester of pregnancy. These receptors were collected from a female donor with multiple sclerosis, enrolled in a pregnancy study. CDR3s include the opening cysteine and the closing phenylalanine or tryptophan. The D gene is left open where the match is weak. Size is stated for part of the rows, as once, few or many counts, or as a class when the clone is expanded.

v_gene: TRBV15; abundance: .; d_gene: .; j_gene: TRBJ2-7; CDR3aa: CATSRGTTYEQYF; CDR3nt: TGTGCCACCAGCAGAGGGACAACCTACGAGCAGTACTTC
v_gene: TRBV6-5; abundance: .; d_gene: .; j_gene: TRBJ2-7; CDR3aa: CASSSLHRGGSYEQYF; CDR3nt: TGTGCCAGCAGTTCCCTTCACAGGGGGGGATCCTACGAGCAGTACTTC
v_gene: TRBV5-1; abundance: few; d_gene: TRBD1; j_gene: TRBJ1-2; CDR3aa: CASSLGRDRRGYTF; CDR3nt: TGCGCCAGCAGCTTGGGACGGGACAGGAGAGGCTACACCTTC
v_gene: TRBV5-1; abundance: once; d_gene: .; j_gene: TRBJ2-3; CDR3aa: CASSLSGAVRPTDTQYF; CDR3nt: TGCGCCAGCAGCTTGTCAGGGGCAGTCAGGCCCACAGATACGCAGTATTTT
v_gene: TRBV5-1; abundance: .; d_gene: TRBD1; j_gene: TRBJ2-2; CDR3aa: CASSSWDRNTGELFF; CDR3nt: TGCGCCAGCAGCTCCTGGGACAGGAACACCGGGGAGCTGTTTTTT
v_gene: TRBV4-1; abundance: .; d_gene: .; j_gene: TRBJ2-2; CDR3aa: CASTLFPSWFGGALSNTGELFF; CDR3nt: TGCGCCAGCACCTTATTTCCCTCCTGGTTTGGGGGGGCTTTATCAAACACCGGGGAGCTGTTTTTT
v_gene: TRBV5-1; abundance: .; d_gene: TRBD1; j_gene: TRBJ1-1; CDR3aa: CASSTTGGSTEASF; CDR3nt: TGCGCCAGCAGCACGACAGGGGGTAGCACTGAAGCTTCCTTT
v_gene: TRBV4-3; abundance: .; d_gene: .; j_gene: TRBJ2-3; CDR3aa: CASSQALDSEQYF; CDR3nt: TGCGCCAGCAGCCAAGCTCTCGACAGTGAGCAGTATTTT
v_gene: TRBV7-6; abundance: .; d_gene: .; j_gene: TRBJ2-5; CDR3aa: CASSPPGLQETQYF; CDR3nt: TGTGCCAGCAGCCCTCCGGGACTCCAAGAGACCCAGTACTTC
v_gene: TRBV30; abundance: .; d_gene: .; j_gene: TRBJ2-5; CDR3aa: CACTPLSSGETQYF; CDR3nt: TGTGCCTGCACACCCTTGTCGTCTGGAGAGACCCAGTACTTC
v_gene: TRBV30; abundance: .; d_gene: .; j_gene: TRBJ2-7; CDR3aa: CAWSVTGSWVHEQYF; CDR3nt: TGTGCCTGGAGTGTTACGGGTAGTTGGGTTCACGAGCAGTACTTC
v_gene: TRBV19; abundance: .; d_gene: .; j_gene: TRBJ2-1; CDR3aa: CASSTQLYNEQFF; CDR3nt: TGTGCCAGTAGTACCCAGTTATACAATGAGCAGTTCTTC
v_gene: TRBV9; abundance: .; d_gene: .; j_gene: TRBJ1-1; CDR3aa: CASSVDPGAMNTEAFF; CDR3nt: TGTGCCAGCAGCGTAGACCCAGGGGCGATGAACACTGAAGCTTTCTTT
v_gene: TRBV5-6; abundance: .; d_gene: TRBD1; j_gene: TRBJ2-3; CDR3aa: CASSLEGQYNPTDTQYF; CDR3nt: TGTGCCAGCAGCTTGGAGGGACAGTACAATCCCACAGATACGCAGTATTTT
v_gene: TRBV5-4; abundance: .; d_gene: TRBD1; j_gene: TRBJ1-2; CDR3aa: CASSLLGQNYGYTF; CDR3nt: TGTGCCAGCAGCTTGTTGGGACAGAACTATGGCTACACCTTC
v_gene: TRBV7-7; abundance: few; d_gene: .; j_gene: TRBJ1-2; CDR3aa: CASSRTGGYTF; CDR3nt: TGTGCTAGCAGTCGGACGGGAGGCTACACCTTC
v_gene: TRBV4-3; abundance: .; d_gene: .; j_gene: TRBJ2-2; CDR3aa: CASSLHTDLNTGELFF; CDR3nt: TGCGCCAGCAGCCTCCATACCGACTTGAACACCGGGGAGCTGTTTTTT
v_gene: TRBV20-1; abundance: .; d_gene: .; j_gene: TRBJ1-1; CDR3aa: CSAWFRATFF; CDR3nt: TGCAGTGCTTGGTTCAGGGCGACTTTCTTT
v_gene: TRBV7-3; abundance: .; d_gene: .; j_gene: TRBJ1-2; CDR3aa: CASSLNNGEGGYTF; CDR3nt: TGTGCCAGCAGCTTAAATAACGGGGAGGGAGGCTACACCTTC
v_gene: TRBV5-4; abundance: .; d_gene: TRBD2; j_gene: TRBJ2-3; CDR3aa: CASSTRGGVDTQYF; CDR3nt: TGTGCCAGCAGCACCCGGGGGGGCGTAGATACGCAGTATTTT
v_gene: TRBV21-1; abundance: .; d_gene: .; j_gene: TRBJ1-6; CDR3aa: CASSAGGKQGTPSYNSPLHF; CDR3nt: TGTGCCAGCAGCGCCGGGGGTAAACAGGGGACACCTTCTTATAATTCACCCCTCCACTTT